These T cell receptor beta chains were read from a single sample in a study of blood T cell repertoires in COVID-19. Method: immunoSEQ multiplex PCR; TCRdb's copy keeps in-frame clones and lacks some. This sample has roughly 120,000 clones; approximately 85% occur once, and the top ten carry about 3.3%. The sample comprised peripheral blood. All receptors come from a woman aged 80 or over with COVID-19, enrolled during active disease. The CDR3 runs from the conserved cysteine through the conserved F or W. A D gene is named only where the DNA matches it firmly. Clone size, where shown, is once, few, many, or a class for clones that have expanded.

cdr3_nt: TGTGCCAGCAGTTACAGGGACAGGGTAATGAACGAGCAGTACTTC; cdr3_aa: CASSYRDRVMNEQYF; j_call: TRBJ2-7; v_call: TRBV6-2/TRBV6-3; d_call: TRBD1; clone_size: .
cdr3_nt: TGTGCCAGCAGTCTCCCCGGGACTCTGGGGGAGACCCAGTACTTC; cdr3_aa: CASSLPGTLGETQYF; j_call: TRBJ2-5; v_call: TRBV28; d_call: .; clone_size: .
cdr3_nt: TGTGCCAGCAGTTCATCCCCGGGACTCACCCTCCACTTT; cdr3_aa: CASSSSPGLTLHF; j_call: TRBJ1-6; v_call: TRBV28; d_call: .; clone_size: .
cdr3_nt: TGTGCCAGCAGGACAGGGAACACCGGGGAGCTGTTTTTT; cdr3_aa: CASRTGNTGELFF; j_call: TRBJ2-2; v_call: TRBV11-1; d_call: .; clone_size: .
cdr3_nt: TGTGCCAGCAGCCTAGAGGCGGCCGGCTACACCTTC; cdr3_aa: CASSLEAAGYTF; j_call: TRBJ1-2; v_call: TRBV7-9; d_call: .; clone_size: .
cdr3_nt: TGTGCCAGCAGCGTAGGCGGCGGGAGCTCCTACAATGAGCAGTTCTTC; cdr3_aa: CASSVGGGSSYNEQFF; j_call: TRBJ2-1; v_call: TRBV9; d_call: TRBD2; clone_size: .
cdr3_nt: TGTGCCAGCAGCTTATTAGAACTACAGGCCTGGCAGTTCTTC; cdr3_aa: CASSLLELQAWQFF; j_call: TRBJ2-1; v_call: TRBV7-9; d_call: .; clone_size: .
cdr3_nt: TGTGCCAGCAGCGTTGTACAGGGGGGAGGCAATGAGCAGTTCTTC; cdr3_aa: CASSVVQGGGNEQFF; j_call: TRBJ2-1; v_call: TRBV7-6; d_call: TRBD1; clone_size: .
cdr3_nt: TGTGCCAGCAGCCAAGTGGGGACAGAGCAGTACTTC; cdr3_aa: CASSQVGTEQYF; j_call: TRBJ2-7; v_call: TRBV14; d_call: .; clone_size: .
cdr3_nt: TGTGCCAGCTCTAACGGACAGAACACCGGGGAGCTGTTTTTT; cdr3_aa: CASSNGQNTGELFF; j_call: TRBJ2-2; v_call: TRBV18; d_call: .; clone_size: once
cdr3_nt: TGCGCCAGCAGCCAAACCGGGACTAGCGTCTACGAGCAGTACTTC; cdr3_aa: CASSQTGTSVYEQYF; j_call: TRBJ2-7; v_call: TRBV4-1; d_call: TRBD2; clone_size: .
cdr3_nt: TGTGCCAGCAGCCCCCGAGGAAAAGCTCTCACAGATACGCAGTATTTT; cdr3_aa: CASSPRGKALTDTQYF; j_call: TRBJ2-3; v_call: TRBV9; d_call: .; clone_size: .
cdr3_nt: TGTGCCAGCAGCGAGGGACAGGGCGGTCAGCCCCAGCATTTT; cdr3_aa: CASSEGQGGQPQHF; j_call: TRBJ1-5; v_call: TRBV28; d_call: TRBD1; clone_size: .
cdr3_nt: TGTGCCAGCAGCTTAGGAGGGGCTAGCGGGAGGGCGGTTGAGCAGTTCTTC; cdr3_aa: CASSLGGASGRAVEQFF; j_call: TRBJ2-1; v_call: TRBV11-3; d_call: TRBD2; clone_size: .
cdr3_nt: TGTGCCACCAAGGAACAGGGGAAACCAAATCAGCCCCAGCATTTT; cdr3_aa: CATKEQGKPNQPQHF; j_call: TRBJ1-5; v_call: TRBV15; d_call: TRBD1; clone_size: .
cdr3_nt: TGTGCCAGCAGCTTGCTTGCGGGAAGCTCCTACAATGAGCAGTTCTTC; cdr3_aa: CASSLLAGSSYNEQFF; j_call: TRBJ2-1; v_call: TRBV5-5; d_call: .; clone_size: once
cdr3_nt: TGTGCCAGCAGTTCGACAGGGAAGTTTAAGGACGAGCAGTACTTC; cdr3_aa: CASSSTGKFKDEQYF; j_call: TRBJ2-7; v_call: TRBV28; d_call: TRBD1; clone_size: .